This entry features one T cell receptor (beta chain) sequence. Its target is not known. Looked up from germline, CDR1 is SGHNT and CDR2 is YYREEE (reference sequence). The CDR3 has 15 amino acids. With 1 base removed from V and 6 bases from J, the gap between germline ends came to 17 bases. Here immunoSEQ multiplex PCR was the method, and the copy in TCRdb shows in-frame clones only, minus some. The table has nearly 95,000 clones, roughly 84% seen once; the top ten hold about a sixth. The data belong to a study of Ad26.COV2.S vaccination and SARS-CoV-2 variants. Study results and caveats: Participants given vaccine showed non-spike TCR breadth similar to that of placebo recipients. Placebo recipients showed lower spike-specific TCR breadth than vaccinees. Breadth and depth estimates from TCRs may understate total T cell responses.

This sequence originates from a human donor who had recovered from COVID-19. Material: peripheral blood, obtained after recovery from COVID-19. V is TRBV5-4 and J is TRBJ2-7; maybe TRBD1 (6 bases). CDR3 region: CASSLMGRGDGEQYF. The CDR3 DNA reads as TGTGCCAGCAGCTTGATGGGCAGGGGAGACGGCGAGCAGTACTTC.